A single sample is the source of the 27 T cell receptor beta chains below, sequenced in a study of shared clonotypes between healthy human individuals. The protocol was immunoSEQ multiplex PCR, while the TCRdb copy is restricted to in-frame clones and leaves out a portion. The table lists roughly 2 million clones, 85% to 95% of them singletons. Sequencing was performed on naive CD4+ T cells sorted from blood. Documented subset: CD45RA+ positively selected. These TCRs come from a man aged 18 to 29 in good health.

V and J are TRBV4-1 and TRBJ2-3, with D perhaps matching TRBD1 or TRBD2 (6 bases each). The CDR3 covers 19 residues. Germline CDR1 is MGHRA and CDR2 is YSYEKL. V gave up 1 base and J gave up 3 bases, with 23 bases separating them. The chain's CDR3 is CASSQVEIRGGGGTDTQYF. CDR3 bases: TGCGCCAGCAGCCAAGTTGAGATCCGGGGCGGAGGGGGGACAGATACGCAGTATTTT.

The sample holds one count of this clone. J is TRBJ2-7 and V is TRBV5-1; the match to TRBD2 covers 13 bases. V shed 4 bases, J shed 4 bases, and the junction held 5 bases outside the gene matches. Germline CDR1 SGHRS, CDR2 YFSETQ. The CDR3 covers 15 residues. The CDR3 region has the DNA TGCGCCAGCAGCACAAGGACTAGCGGGAGTTACGAGCAGTACTTC. This sequence encodes CASSTRTSGSYEQYF.

The CDR3 coding sequence is TGCAGTGCCGGGAAGGGGCTCGAGCAGTACTTC. It codes for CSAGKGLEQYF. The chain has TRBV20-1 and TRBJ2-7; the D gene could be TRBD1 or TRBD2 (5 bases each). The CDR3 length is 11 residues. Germline V gene lookup returns CDR1 DFQATT and CDR2 SNEGSKA (reference sequence). The V end lost 6 bases, the J end lost 6 bases, and 12 bases lay between the germline ends.

The chain links TRBV7-9 to TRBJ1-1; TRBD1 might be the D (6 bases). Germline CDR1 is SEHNR and CDR2 is FQNEAQ (reference sequence). CDR3 size: 15 residues. Trimming cost V 1 base and J 3 bases, with 12 bases left between them. The CDR3 DNA reads as TGTGCCAGCAGCTTAGGGTCAGGGGACCACACTGAAGCTTTCTTT. Translated: CASSLGSGDHTEAFF.

This clone was seen only a few times. V is TRBV10-1 and J is TRBJ2-3; D unclear. V gave up 2 bases and J gave up 0 bases, with 3 bases separating them. The CDR3 loop spans 13 amino acids. Germline CDR1 reads WNHNN; CDR2 reads SYGVQD (reference sequence). The CDR3 bases are TGCGCCAGCAGTGAGGACAGCACAGATACGCAGTATTTT. Translation gives CASSEDSTDTQYF.

The chain carries TRBV15 and TRBJ2-2, with TRBD1 as a possible D gene (6 bases). This CDR3 is built from 15 residues. Trimming removed 1 base at V and 3 bases at J, with 9 bases between. CDR1 LNHNV and CDR2 YYDKDF come from the germline V gene (reference sequence). DNA of the CDR3: TGTGCCACCAGCAGAGGAAGGACAGACACCGGGGAGCTGTTTTTT. Its protein product is CATSRGRTDTGELFF.

This clone was detected only once. This chain connects TRBV4-3 to TRBJ2-2; a possible D gene is TRBD1 (5 bases). This CDR3 spans 16 amino acids. From germline, CDR1 is LGHNA and CDR2 YSLEER. Trimming stripped 2 bases from V and 3 bases from J, with 13 bases between. CDR3 in DNA: TGCGCCAGCAGCCAACCTCTAGGGGTCGACACCGGGGAGCTGTTTTTT. This gives the protein CASSQPLGVDTGELFF.

This clone was counted a single time. J is TRBJ2-7 and V is TRBV5-6, with 7 bases aligning to TRBD1. J was trimmed by 0 bases and V by 0 bases; bases with no gene match: 6. The CDR3 sequence is 16 residues long. Germline V lookup: CDR1 SGHDT, CDR2 YYEEEE. CDR3 nucleotides: TGTGCCAGCAGCTTGGCCGGGACAGCGAGCTCCTACGAGCAGTACTTC. Translated: CASSLAGTASSYEQYF. Together with reference TRBV5-6 and TRBJ2-7, the CDR3 gives the full variable domain: DAGVTQSPTHLIKTRGQQVTLRCSPKSGHDTVSWYQQALGQGPQFIFQYYEEEERQRGNFPDRFSGHQFPNYSSELNVNALLLGDSALYLCASSLAGTASSYEQYFGPGTRLTVT.

This clone was counted a few times. The V call is TRBV5-4, the J call TRBJ2-7; perhaps TRBD2 as D (5 bases). V was clipped by 0 bases and J by 4 bases, with 8 bases between them. CDR3 length: 13 residues. Per the germline V gene, CDR1 is SGHNT and CDR2 is YYREEE (reference sequence). In DNA form, the CDR3 reads TGTGCCAGCAGCTTGGGACCGGGATACGAGCAGTACTTC. Its translation: CASSLGPGYEQYF.

The rearrangement joins TRBV6-5 to TRBJ1-6; 7 nucleotides line up with TRBD1. The CDR3 has 16 amino acids. Germline V gene lookup returns CDR1 MNHEY and CDR2 SVGAGI. Germline trimming cut 4 bases from V and 7 bases from J; bases unmatched to any gene: 10. CDR3 nucleotides: TGTGCCAGCAGTTCCGGGACAGCCATAAACAATTCACCCCTCCACTTT. Its translation: CASSSGTAINNSPLHF.

In the case of this clone: Different DNA sequences within this sample yield the same CDR3. The chain links TRBV18 to TRBJ2-7; TRBD2 matches 7 bases. The V gene end was trimmed by 3 bases and the J gene end by 5 bases; junction bases not matched to a gene: 1. The length of the CDR3 is 12 residues. Germline V gives CDR1 KGHSH, CDR2 LQKENI. CDR3 protein: CASSPGTNEQYF. Here the CDR3 DNA reads TGTGCCAGCTCACCCGGGACTAACGAGCAGTACTTC.

The chain employs TRBV27 and TRBJ2-3; D possibly corresponds to TRBD1 (7 bases). Germline V lookup: CDR1 MNHEY, CDR2 SMNVEV (reference sequence). The CDR3 consists of 14 residues. The V and J ends lost 5 bases and 3 bases respectively, with 12 bases between them. CDR3 bases: TGTGCCAGCAGTCGCAGGGGGAGGACAGATACGCAGTATTTT. Translating gives CASSRRGRTDTQYF.

The chain carries TRBV7-9 and TRBJ2-5, with 13 nucleotides matching TRBD2. CDR1 is SEHNR, CDR2 FQNEAQ, per germline (reference sequence). CDR3 length: 16 amino acids. With V trimmed by 3 bases and J by 5 bases, 6 bases remained unmatched. CDR3 bases: TGTGCCAGCAGCTTTAGACTAGCGGGGGGCAGGGAGACCCAGTACTTC. Protein product: CASSFRLAGGRETQYF.

Comments on this clone: Different DNA sequences within this sample yield the same CDR3. This CDR3 is CASSVADTEAFF. The CDR3 DNA reads as TGTGCCAGCAGCGTAGCCGACACTGAAGCTTTCTTT. The V call is TRBV9, the J call TRBJ1-1; D is uncertain. CDR3 size: 12 residues. Germline CDR1 and CDR2: SGDLS and YYNGEE. V shed 0 bases and J shed 3 bases, with 3 bases lying between them.

The chain recombines TRBV7-9 with TRBJ1-1; 8 positions agree with TRBD1. Germline V lookup: CDR1 SEHNR, CDR2 FQNEAQ (reference sequence). The CDR3 covers 15 residues. The J segment lost 1 base and the V segment lost 2 bases, leaving 3 bases of the junction unmatched. The CDR3 sequence is CASSLIGQGNTEAFF. CDR3 in DNA: TGTGCCAGCAGCTTAATAGGACAGGGGAACACTGAAGCTTTCTTT.

V and J are TRBV2 and TRBJ2-5; TRBD1 aligns across 9 bases. J gave up 5 bases and V 6 bases, and 4 bases lay outside the gene matches. Germline V lookup: CDR1 SNHLY, CDR2 FYNNEI. The CDR3 extends over 13 amino acids. DNA for the CDR3: TGTGCCAGCAGGGGGACAGGGAGTGAGACCCAGTACTTC. The encoded protein is CASRGTGSETQYF.

V usage is TRBV9 and J usage is TRBJ1-6; D ambiguous. The CDR3 totals 15 residues. V was trimmed by 0 bases and J by 13 bases, leaving 17 bases between them. Germline V lookup: CDR1 SGDLS, CDR2 YYNGEE. This chain's CDR3 is CASSVGWENGAPLHF. The CDR3 DNA reads TGTGCCAGCAGCGTAGGTTGGGAGAACGGAGCCCCCCTCCACTTT.

CDR3 nucleotide sequence: TGTGCCAGCAGTTACTCGAGGCAGGGCCTCTATGGCTACACCTTC. It codes for CASSYSRQGLYGYTF. V is TRBV6-5 and J is TRBJ1-2, with D perhaps TRBD1 (5 bases). The CDR3 loop spans 15 amino acids. Germline V lookup: CDR1 MNHEY, CDR2 SVGAGI. V was pared by 0 bases and J by 4 bases, with 12 bases between.

The chain recombines TRBV27 with TRBJ2-7; no reliable D call. Trimming shortened V by 0 bases and J by 6 bases, and 6 bases separated the two germline ends. There are 12 residues in the CDR3. Germline lookup yields CDR1 MNHEY and CDR2 SMNVEV (reference sequence). CDR3 DNA: TGTGCCAGCAGTTTATCTCCTCCCGAGCAGTACTTC. It encodes CASSLSPPEQYF.

This chain's CDR3 is CASSLDRGTDEQYF. CDR3 coding DNA: TGTGCCAGCAGCTTAGACAGGGGAACGGACGAGCAGTACTTC. The chain combines TRBV7-9 with TRBJ2-7, with TRBD1 matching over 7 bases. After removal of 1 base from V and 5 bases from J, the junction contained 5 bases not matched to a gene. Germline loops: CDR1 SEHNR, CDR2 FQNEAQ (reference sequence). This CDR3 contains 14 residues.

The chain recombines TRBV5-1 with TRBJ1-1, with 9 bases identical to TRBD1. Germline V gene data show CDR1 as SGHRS and CDR2 as YFSETQ. The length of the CDR3 is 14 residues. Unmatched junction bases numbered 6, after V lost 4 bases and J lost 5 bases. The CDR3 region is CASSQGTGWTEAFF. CDR3 nucleotides: TGCGCCAGCAGCCAAGGGACAGGGTGGACTGAAGCTTTCTTT.

This clone has just a few counts. The V call is TRBV4-3, the J call TRBJ2-3; 8 bases fit TRBD2. Germline CDR1 is LGHNA and CDR2 is YSLEER. V trimming: 5 bases; J trimming: 0 bases; junction bases outside the gene matches: 4. CDR3 length: 15 residues. CDR3 nucleotide sequence: TGCGCCAGCAGCACTAGCGGTGCTAGCACAGATACGCAGTATTTT. It yields the protein CASSTSGASTDTQYF.

The chain uses TRBV30 and TRBJ1-3, with 10 bases fitting TRBD1. CDR1 is GTSNPN, CDR2 SVGIG, per germline (reference sequence). The CDR3 spans 18 residues. V lost 0 bases, J lost 0 bases, and 8 bases stayed unmatched. DNA for the CDR3: TGTGCCTGGAGTGTAACCCGGACAGGGGGTAACTCTGGAAACACCATATATTTT. Residues: CAWSVTRTGGNSGNTIYF.

V is TRBV28 and J is TRBJ1-2; D gene unclear. Trimming took 2 bases from V and 8 from J, leaving 9 bases between them. Germline-derived CDR1 and CDR2 are MDHEN and SYDVKM. This CDR3 is 12 amino acids long. The CDR3 coding sequence is TGTGCCAGCAGTTTAGTCGATCGGGGCTACACCTTC. This translates into CASSLVDRGYTF.

The chain recombines TRBV5-1 with TRBJ1-2; D perhaps matches TRBD1 (5 bases). V was trimmed by 4 bases and J by 0 bases, leaving 10 bases between them. The germline V gene has CDR1 SGHRS and CDR2 YFSETQ. The CDR3 extends over 14 amino acids. The CDR3 here is CASSTDTANYGYTF. CDR3 DNA: TGCGCCAGCAGCACGGACACGGCTAACTATGGCTACACCTTC.

This chain connects TRBV2 to TRBJ2-3; 11 nucleotides agree with TRBD2. J was trimmed by 3 bases and V by 6 bases; bases with no gene match: 11. Germline CDR1 reads SNHLY; CDR2 reads FYNNEI. CDR3 length: 17 amino acids. The CDR3 region is CASSGGASGRLTDTQYF. CDR3 DNA: TGTGCCAGCAGCGGAGGGGCTAGCGGGAGGCTTACAGATACGCAGTATTTT.

To note about this clone: Other DNA sequences within the sample encode an identical CDR3. The rearrangement joins TRBV6-1 to TRBJ1-1; possible D gene TRBD1, 5 bases. Trimming left V 6 bases short and J 1 base short, with 9 bases between. The CDR3 sequence is 13 residues long. The germline V gene has CDR1 MNHNS and CDR2 SASEGT. Here the CDR3 reads CASSEQENTEAFF. The CDR3 nucleotides are TGTGCCAGCAGCGAACAGGAGAACACTGAAGCTTTCTTT.